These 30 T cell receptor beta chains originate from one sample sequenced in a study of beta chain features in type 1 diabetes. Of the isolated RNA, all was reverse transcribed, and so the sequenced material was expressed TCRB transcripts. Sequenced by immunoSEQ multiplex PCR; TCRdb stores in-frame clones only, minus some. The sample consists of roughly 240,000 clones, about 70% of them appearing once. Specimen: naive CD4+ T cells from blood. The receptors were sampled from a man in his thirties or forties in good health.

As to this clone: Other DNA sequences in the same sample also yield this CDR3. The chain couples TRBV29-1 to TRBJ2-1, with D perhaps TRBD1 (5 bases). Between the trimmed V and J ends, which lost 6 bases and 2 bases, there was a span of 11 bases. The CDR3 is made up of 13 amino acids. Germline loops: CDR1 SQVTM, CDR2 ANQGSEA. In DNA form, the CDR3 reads TGCAGCGTGGCCAGGGTCGCCTACAATGAGCAGTTCTTC. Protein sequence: CSVARVAYNEQFF.

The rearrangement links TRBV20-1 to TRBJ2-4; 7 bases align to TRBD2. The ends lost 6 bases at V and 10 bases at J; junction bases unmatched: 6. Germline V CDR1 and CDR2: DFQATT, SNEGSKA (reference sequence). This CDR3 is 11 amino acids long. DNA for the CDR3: TGCAGTGCCCCCTGGGAGGGAATTCAGTACTTC. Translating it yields CSAPWEGIQYF.

The CDR3 DNA follows: TGTGCCAGCAGCGAAGGCCCCGACAGCAAAAACATTCAGTACTTC. Its protein product is CASSEGPDSKNIQYF. The chain recombines TRBV7-9 with TRBJ2-4, with D tentatively TRBD1 (5 bases). The V gene lost 5 bases and the J gene lost 3 bases, with 14 bases spanning the gap. This CDR3 is built from 15 residues. Germline-derived CDR1 and CDR2 are SEHNR and FQNEAQ (reference sequence).

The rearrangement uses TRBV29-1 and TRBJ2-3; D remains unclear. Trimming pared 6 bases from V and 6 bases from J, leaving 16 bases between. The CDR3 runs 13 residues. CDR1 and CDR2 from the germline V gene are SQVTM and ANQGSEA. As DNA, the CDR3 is TGCAGCGTCCAAGGGCCGATTCAGGATACGCAGTATTTT. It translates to CSVQGPIQDTQYF.

The CDR3 bases are TGTGCCTTCGGACTAGCGGGAGGGGAGCAGTACTTC. It specifies CAFGLAGGEQYF. V is TRBV30 and J is TRBJ2-7; 15 bases are a match to TRBD2. The CDR3 length is 12 residues. The V and J ends lost 7 bases and 7 bases, in that order; junction bases with no gene match: 2. CDR1 and CDR2 (germline): GTSNPN, SVGIG (reference sequence).

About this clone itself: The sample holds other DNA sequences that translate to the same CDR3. This chain's CDR3 is CAWSVSSNQPQHF. The CDR3 DNA sequence: TGTGCCTGGAGTGTTAGTAGCAATCAGCCCCAGCATTTT. The J gene is TRBJ1-5, the V gene TRBV30; D unclear. This CDR3 is built from 13 residues. Deletions cut 0 bases from V and 0 bases from J, with 3 bases between. Germline V CDR1 and CDR2: GTSNPN, SVGIG (reference sequence).

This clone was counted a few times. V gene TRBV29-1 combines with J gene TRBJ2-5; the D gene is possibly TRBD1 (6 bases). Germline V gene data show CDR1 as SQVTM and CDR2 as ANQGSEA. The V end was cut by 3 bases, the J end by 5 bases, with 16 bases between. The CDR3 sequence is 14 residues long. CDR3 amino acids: CSVDRGHAGETQYF. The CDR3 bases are TGCAGCGTTGATAGGGGACACGCAGGGGAGACCCAGTACTTC.

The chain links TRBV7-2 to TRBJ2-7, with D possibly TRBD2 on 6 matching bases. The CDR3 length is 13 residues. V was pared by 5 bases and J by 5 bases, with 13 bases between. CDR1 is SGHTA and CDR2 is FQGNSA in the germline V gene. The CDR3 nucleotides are TGTGCCAGCAGCGCCCAACTAGCTAACGAGCAGTACTTC. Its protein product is CASSAQLANEQYF. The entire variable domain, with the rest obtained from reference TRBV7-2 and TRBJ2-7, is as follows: GAGVSQSPSNKVTEKGKDVELRCDPISGHTALYWYRQSLGQGLEFLIYFQGNSAPDKSGLPSDRFSAERTGGSVSTLTIQRTQQEDSAVYLCASSAQLANEQYFGPGTRLTVT.

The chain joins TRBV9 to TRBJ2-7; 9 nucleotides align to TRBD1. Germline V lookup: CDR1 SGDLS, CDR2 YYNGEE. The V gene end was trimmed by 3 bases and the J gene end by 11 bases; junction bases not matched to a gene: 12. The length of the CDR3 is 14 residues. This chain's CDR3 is CASSASPGTGLEYF. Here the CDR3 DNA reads TGTGCCAGCAGCGCCAGTCCCGGGACAGGGTTGGAGTACTTC.

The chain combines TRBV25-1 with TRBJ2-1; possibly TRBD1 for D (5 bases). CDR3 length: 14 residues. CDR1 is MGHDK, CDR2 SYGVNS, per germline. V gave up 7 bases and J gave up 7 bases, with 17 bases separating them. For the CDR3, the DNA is TGTGCCAGCACCCAAGACAAAGGGGTTAATGAGCAGTTCTTC. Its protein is CASTQDKGVNEQFF.

The CDR3 nucleotides read TGTGCCAGCAGCGCAACCGGGACTAGCCTATACGAGCAGTACTTC. The encoded protein is CASSATGTSLYEQYF. The chain carries TRBV9 and TRBJ2-7, with TRBD2 matching over 9 bases. Losses at the gene ends were 3 bases for V and 4 bases for J; bases not matched to a gene: 8. Germline-derived CDR1 and CDR2 are SGDLS and YYNGEE. The CDR3 covers 15 residues.

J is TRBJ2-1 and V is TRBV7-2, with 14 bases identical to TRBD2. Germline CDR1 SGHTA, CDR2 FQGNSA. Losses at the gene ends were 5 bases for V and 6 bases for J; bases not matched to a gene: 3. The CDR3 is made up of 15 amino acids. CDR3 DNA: TGTGCCAGCAGCCGTGGGACTAGCGGGGGCAATGAGCAGTTCTTC. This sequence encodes CASSRGTSGGNEQFF.

DNA for the CDR3: TGCGCCAGCAGCTTGTCAGGGGCCGACTCACCCCTCCACTTT. This gives the protein CASSLSGADSPLHF. V gene TRBV5-1 combines with J gene TRBJ1-6; possible D gene TRBD1, 6 bases. The CDR3 has 14 amino acids. Germline V gene sequence: CDR1 SGHRS, CDR2 YFSETQ. Between the trimmed V and J ends, which lost 1 base and 10 bases, there was a span of 12 bases.

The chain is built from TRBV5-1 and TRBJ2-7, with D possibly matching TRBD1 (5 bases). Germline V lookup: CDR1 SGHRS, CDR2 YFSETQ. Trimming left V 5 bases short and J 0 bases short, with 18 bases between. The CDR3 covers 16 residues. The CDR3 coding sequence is TGCGCCAGCAGAGAGAGACCCACAGGAACCTCCTACGAGCAGTACTTC. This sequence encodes CASRERPTGTSYEQYF.

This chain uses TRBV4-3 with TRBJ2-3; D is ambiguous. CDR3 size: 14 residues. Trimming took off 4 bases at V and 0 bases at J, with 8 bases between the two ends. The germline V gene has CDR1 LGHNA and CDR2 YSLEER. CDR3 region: CASSLAPSTDTQYF. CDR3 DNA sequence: TGCGCCAGCAGCCTGGCTCCTAGCACAGATACGCAGTATTTT.

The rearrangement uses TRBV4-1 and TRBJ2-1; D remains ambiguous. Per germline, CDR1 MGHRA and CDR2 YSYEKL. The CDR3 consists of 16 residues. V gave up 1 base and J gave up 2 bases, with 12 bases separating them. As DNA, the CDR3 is TGCGCCAGCAGCCAAGGAGTGTTCATGCCCTACAATGAGCAGTTCTTC. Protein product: CASSQGVFMPYNEQFF.

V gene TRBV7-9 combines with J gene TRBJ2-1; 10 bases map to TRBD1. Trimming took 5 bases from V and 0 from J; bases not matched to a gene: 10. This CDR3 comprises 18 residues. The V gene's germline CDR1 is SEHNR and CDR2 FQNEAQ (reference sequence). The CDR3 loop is CASSMGTGDLPSYNEQFF. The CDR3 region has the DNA TGTGCCAGCAGCATGGGGACAGGGGATCTCCCCTCCTACAATGAGCAGTTCTTC.

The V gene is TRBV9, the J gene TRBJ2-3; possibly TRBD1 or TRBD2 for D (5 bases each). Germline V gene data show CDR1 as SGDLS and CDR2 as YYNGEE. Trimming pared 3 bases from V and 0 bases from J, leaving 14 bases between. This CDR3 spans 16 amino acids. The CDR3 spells CASSGLGRSSTDTQYF. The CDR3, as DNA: TGTGCCAGCAGCGGCTTGGGACGTTCTAGCACAGATACGCAGTATTTT.

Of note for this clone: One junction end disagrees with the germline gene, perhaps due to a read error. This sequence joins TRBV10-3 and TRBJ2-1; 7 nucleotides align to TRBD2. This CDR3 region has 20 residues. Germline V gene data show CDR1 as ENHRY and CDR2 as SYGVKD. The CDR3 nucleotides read TGTGCCATCAGGGAGTCCCGGGACGGGAATCTAGCGGCTTCCTACAATGAGCAGTTCTTC. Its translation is CAIRESRDGNLAASYNEQFF.

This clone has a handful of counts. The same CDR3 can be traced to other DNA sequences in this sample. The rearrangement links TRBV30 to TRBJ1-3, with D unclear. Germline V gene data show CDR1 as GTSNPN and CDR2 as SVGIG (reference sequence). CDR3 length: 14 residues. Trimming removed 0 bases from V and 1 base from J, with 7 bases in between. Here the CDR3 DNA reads TGTGCCTGGAGTGTGGGAGGGTCTGGAAACACCATATATTTT. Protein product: CAWSVGGSGNTIYF.

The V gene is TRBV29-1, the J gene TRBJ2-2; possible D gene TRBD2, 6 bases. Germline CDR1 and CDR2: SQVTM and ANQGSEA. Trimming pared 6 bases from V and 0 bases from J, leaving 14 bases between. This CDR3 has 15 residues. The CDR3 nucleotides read TGCAGCGTCGCCGGGACTGAAACGAACACCGGGGAGCTGTTTTTT. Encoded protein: CSVAGTETNTGELFF.

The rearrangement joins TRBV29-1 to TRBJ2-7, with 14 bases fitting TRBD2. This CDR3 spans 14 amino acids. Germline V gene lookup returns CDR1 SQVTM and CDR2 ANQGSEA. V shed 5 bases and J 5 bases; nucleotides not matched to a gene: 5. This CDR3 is CSVKGLAGAHEQYF. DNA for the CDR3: TGCAGCGTTAAGGGACTAGCGGGAGCTCACGAGCAGTACTTC.

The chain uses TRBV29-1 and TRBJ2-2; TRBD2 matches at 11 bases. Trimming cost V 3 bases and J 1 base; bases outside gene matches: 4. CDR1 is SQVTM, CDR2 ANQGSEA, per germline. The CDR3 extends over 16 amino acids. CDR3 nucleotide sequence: TGCAGCGTTGACGCCGGACTAGCGGGGAACACCGGGGAGCTGTTTTTT. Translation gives CSVDAGLAGNTGELFF.

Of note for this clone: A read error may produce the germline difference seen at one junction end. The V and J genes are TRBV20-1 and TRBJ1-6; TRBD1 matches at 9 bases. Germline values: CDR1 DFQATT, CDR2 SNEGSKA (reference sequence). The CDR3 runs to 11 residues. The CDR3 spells CSAGSGDRAYF. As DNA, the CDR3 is TGCAGTGCTGGCTCAGGGGACAGGGCCTACTTT.

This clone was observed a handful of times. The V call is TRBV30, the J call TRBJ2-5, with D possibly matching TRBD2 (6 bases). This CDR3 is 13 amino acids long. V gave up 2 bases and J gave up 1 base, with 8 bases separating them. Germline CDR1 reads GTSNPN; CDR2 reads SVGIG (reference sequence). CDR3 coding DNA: TGTGCCTGGAGTTTGACTAGCCAAGAGACCCAGTACTTC. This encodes CAWSLTSQETQYF.

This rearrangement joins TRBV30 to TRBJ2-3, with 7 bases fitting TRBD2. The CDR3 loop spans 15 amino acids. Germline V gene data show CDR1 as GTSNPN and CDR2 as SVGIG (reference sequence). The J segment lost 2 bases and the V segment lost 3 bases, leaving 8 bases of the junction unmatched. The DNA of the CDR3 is TGTGCCTGGAGCGTAGGGAGGGACTACACAGATACGCAGTATTTT. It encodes CAWSVGRDYTDTQYF.

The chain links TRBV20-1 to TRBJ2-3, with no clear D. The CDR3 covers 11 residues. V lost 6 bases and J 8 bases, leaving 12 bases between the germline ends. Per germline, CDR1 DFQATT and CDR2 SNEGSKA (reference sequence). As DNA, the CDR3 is TGCAGTGCCTCACAACCGGGTACGCAGTATTTT. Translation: CSASQPGTQYF.

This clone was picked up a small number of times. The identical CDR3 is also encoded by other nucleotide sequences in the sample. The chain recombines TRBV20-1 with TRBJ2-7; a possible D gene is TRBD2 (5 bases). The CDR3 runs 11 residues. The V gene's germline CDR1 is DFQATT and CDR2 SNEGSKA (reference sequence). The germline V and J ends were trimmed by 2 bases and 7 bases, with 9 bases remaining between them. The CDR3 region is CSARTEREQYF. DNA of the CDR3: TGCAGTGCTAGAACTGAGCGGGAGCAGTACTTC.

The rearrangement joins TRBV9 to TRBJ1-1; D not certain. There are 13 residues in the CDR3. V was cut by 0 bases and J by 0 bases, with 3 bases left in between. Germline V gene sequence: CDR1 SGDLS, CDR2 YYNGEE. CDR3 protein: CASSVELNTEAFF. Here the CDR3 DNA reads TGTGCCAGCAGCGTAGAGTTGAACACTGAAGCTTTCTTT.

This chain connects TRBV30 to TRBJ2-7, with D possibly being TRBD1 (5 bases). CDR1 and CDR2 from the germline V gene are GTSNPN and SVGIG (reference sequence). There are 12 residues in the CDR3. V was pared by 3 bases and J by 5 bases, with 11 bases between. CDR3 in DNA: TGTGCCTGGAGGCCAAGGGGCCACGAGCAGTACTTC. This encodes CAWRPRGHEQYF.